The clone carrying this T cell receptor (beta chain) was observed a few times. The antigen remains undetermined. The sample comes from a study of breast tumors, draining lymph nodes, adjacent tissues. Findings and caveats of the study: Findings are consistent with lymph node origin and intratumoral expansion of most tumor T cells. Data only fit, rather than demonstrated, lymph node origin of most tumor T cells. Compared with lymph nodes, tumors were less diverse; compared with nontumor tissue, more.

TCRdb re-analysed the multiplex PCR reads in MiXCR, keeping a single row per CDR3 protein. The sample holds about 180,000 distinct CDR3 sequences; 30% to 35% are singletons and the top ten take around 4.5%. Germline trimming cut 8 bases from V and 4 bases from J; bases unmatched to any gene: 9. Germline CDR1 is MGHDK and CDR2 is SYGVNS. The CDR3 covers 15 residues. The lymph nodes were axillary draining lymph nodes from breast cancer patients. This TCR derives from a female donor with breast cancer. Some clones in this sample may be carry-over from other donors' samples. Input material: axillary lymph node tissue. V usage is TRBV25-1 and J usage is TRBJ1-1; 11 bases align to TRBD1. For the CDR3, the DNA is TGTGCCAGCCACCCCCACGGGACAGGGGGCACTGAAGCTTTCTTT. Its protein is CASHPHGTGGTEAFF.